What follows describes a single T cell receptor beta chain. The data originate from a study of glioma-infiltrating T cells after dendritic cell vaccination. Study summary: Dendritic cell vaccine was injected intradermally three times, biweekly.

Fresh-frozen tumor tissue and more than two years of survival data were available for all. The CDR3 totals 13 residues. Looked up from germline, CDR1 is SNHLY and CDR2 is FYNNEI. V was trimmed by 7 bases and J by 1 base, leaving 7 bases between them. Amplification used 60 V beta primers and 13 J beta primers. Clones were sequenced by immunoSEQ multiplex PCR, and TCRdb holds only the in-frame ones, with some missing. The sample lists some 100,000 clones; around 80% were seen once. The sample here was blood, taken before dendritic cell vaccination. The receptor was derived from a human donor with glioblastoma. The chain combines TRBV2 with TRBJ2-2; possible D gene TRBD1, 5 bases. DNA for the CDR3: TGTGCCAGCAAGGGGATGAACACCGGGGAGCTGTTTTTT. Encoded protein: CASKGMNTGELFF.